The 4 T cell receptor beta chains below were found in one sample sequenced in a study of shared clonotypes between healthy human individuals. Method: immunoSEQ multiplex PCR; TCRdb's copy keeps in-frame clones and lacks some. The table lists hundreds of thousands of clones, 92% of them singletons. As defined, naive CD8 cells were CD45RO-negative and positively selected for CCR7, with terminally differentiated effector memory CD45RA+ cells excluded. Input material: naive CD8+ T cells sorted from blood. The origin of the receptors is a man aged 25-45 years in good health.

This clone was counted between two and nine times. The chain couples TRBV5-1 to TRBJ2-2; 7 bases map to TRBD2. Trimming took 0 bases from V and 6 from J; bases not matched to a gene: 14. Germline CDR1 SGHRS, CDR2 YFSETQ. The CDR3 is 18 residues long. The CDR3 DNA reads TGCGCCAGCAGCTTGGGAAGAGGATGGGAGGGCTTCTCCGGGGAGCTGTTTTTT. Its protein is CASSLGRGWEGFSGELFF.

The V call is TRBV28, the J call TRBJ2-7, with D maybe TRBD1 (5 bases). CDR1 MDHEN and CDR2 SYDVKM come from the germline V gene. The CDR3 contains 13 residues. V was clipped by 10 bases and J by 0 bases, with 13 bases between them. CDR3 residues: CATQFQGSYEQYF. The CDR3 DNA follows: TGTGCCACCCAATTCCAGGGCTCCTACGAGCAGTACTTC.

This clone showed up just once. The gene calls are TRBV10-3 and TRBJ2-1; the D is unclear. Germline CDR1 reads ENHRY; CDR2 reads SYGVKD. V dropped 3 bases and J dropped 7 bases, with 7 bases sitting between them. The CDR3 length is 12 residues. This CDR3 reads CAISDEGNEQFF. CDR3 bases: TGTGCCATCAGTGATGAAGGGAATGAGCAGTTCTTC.

This clone has a single count. The CDR3 DNA reads as TGTGCCAGCAGTGAAGGTTGGCAGGGCGGAGGGAACGAGCAGTACTTC. Protein product: CASSEGWQGGGNEQYF. The rearrangement joins TRBV2 to TRBJ2-7; D might be TRBD2 (6 bases). V was trimmed by 1 base and J by 5 bases, leaving 18 bases between them. The CDR3 sequence is 16 residues long. CDR1 and CDR2 (germline): SNHLY, FYNNEI.